This entry lists 25 T cell receptor beta chains sequenced from one sample in a study of blood T cell repertoires in COVID-19. Sequencing was performed with immunoSEQ multiplex PCR; in TCRdb, only in-frame clones are kept and a portion is missing. In the table there are some 350,000 clones, around 87% of which are singletons. The sample consisted of peripheral blood. The source is a human donor in a cohort sampled during active COVID-19.

CDR3 residues: CSVQGAHEQYF. CDR3 sequence (DNA): TGCAGCGTCCAGGGGGCCCACGAGCAGTACTTC. This chain joins TRBV29-1 and TRBJ2-7, with TRBD1 identical over 8 bases. The CDR3 contains 11 residues. Germline CDR1 reads SQVTM; CDR2 reads ANQGSEA. Trimming cost V 6 bases and J 5 bases; bases outside gene matches: 3.

The rearrangement uses TRBV6-5 and TRBJ2-1; 8 bases agree with TRBD2. Germline V gene lookup returns CDR1 MNHEY and CDR2 SVGAGI. J lost 7 bases, V lost 1 base, and 6 bases had no gene match. The CDR3 contains 15 residues. This CDR3 reads CASSYYRGGRNEQFF. CDR3 nucleotides: TGTGCCAGCAGTTACTACCGGGGGGGTAGGAATGAGCAGTTCTTC.

V and J are TRBV9 and TRBJ2-5; 10 positions match TRBD2. The CDR3 has 18 residues. Germline CDR1 SGDLS, CDR2 YYNGEE. Trimming at V came to 3 bases and at J to 3 bases, leaving 14 bases not matched to a gene. The CDR3 reads CASSERSAGGPLEETQYF. The CDR3 coding sequence is TGTGCCAGCAGCGAGCGGTCAGCGGGAGGGCCCTTGGAAGAGACCCAGTACTTC.

The CDR3 spells CASSIDAAANTGELFF. DNA for the CDR3: TGTGCCAGTAGTATAGATGCGGCCGCGAACACCGGGGAGCTGTTTTTT. The J gene is TRBJ2-2, the V gene TRBV19; no firm D call. CDR1 and CDR2 from the germline V gene are LNHDA and SQIVND (reference sequence). Trimming left V 0 bases short and J 0 bases short, with 8 bases between. This CDR3 is built from 16 residues.

This chain joins TRBV7-8 and TRBJ1-5; D unresolved. The CDR3 has 14 amino acids. The germline V gene has CDR1 SGHVS and CDR2 FQNEAQ. The V end lost 3 bases, the J end lost 0 bases, and 6 bases lay between the germline ends. CDR3 coding DNA: TGTGCCAGCAGCTTCGGGGATAGCAATCAGCCCCAGCATTTT. This translates into CASSFGDSNQPQHF.

The chain couples TRBV6-5 to TRBJ1-5, with D perhaps matching TRBD1 (5 bases). CDR3 length: 13 residues. CDR1 MNHEY and CDR2 SVGAGI come from the germline V gene. V lost 8 bases to trimming and J lost 5 bases, with 13 bases between them. Written as DNA, the CDR3 is TGTGCCAGCTGTCCACTGACAGATCAGCCCCAGCATTTT. It specifies CASCPLTDQPQHF.

V usage is TRBV7-9 and J usage is TRBJ1-2, with 7 bases fitting TRBD1. The CDR3 length is 12 residues. Unmatched junction bases numbered 3, after V lost 5 bases and J lost 6 bases. Germline lookup yields CDR1 SEHNR and CDR2 FQNEAQ (reference sequence). CDR3 region: CASSLGTDGYTF. The CDR3 nucleotides read TGTGCCAGCAGCCTCGGGACAGATGGCTACACCTTC.

About this clone itself: Other DNA sequences in this specimen translate into the identical CDR3. The V call is TRBV19, the J call TRBJ2-7; 7 bases are shared with TRBD2. Looked up from germline, CDR1 is LNHDA and CDR2 is SQIVND (reference sequence). J lost 0 bases, V lost 3 bases, and 2 bases had no gene match. The CDR3 contains 14 residues. CDR3 coding DNA: TGTGCCAGTAGTATTCGGGGGGACTCCTACGAGCAGTACTTC. Its protein product is CASSIRGDSYEQYF.

The rearrangement uses TRBV30 and TRBJ2-2, with 9 bases fitting TRBD2. CDR1 and CDR2 from the germline V gene are GTSNPN and SVGIG (reference sequence). V lost 6 bases, J lost 2 bases, and 10 bases stayed unmatched. This CDR3 spans 16 amino acids. The DNA for the CDR3 is TGTGCCTGCCGCGGGGGGGCCACGGGAAACACCGGGGAGCTGTTTTTT. Translated, it gives CACRGGATGNTGELFF.

The rearrangement links TRBV5-1 to TRBJ1-1, with unresolved D. The length of the CDR3 is 15 residues. Trimming took off 4 bases at V and 1 base at J, with 14 bases between the two ends. Germline values: CDR1 SGHRS, CDR2 YFSETQ. CDR3 in DNA: TGCGCCAGCAGCCTCACCGGGAGCGAGAACACTGAAGCTTTCTTT. It translates to CASSLTGSENTEAFF.

The V gene is TRBV9, the J gene TRBJ1-4; 10 bases fit TRBD1. Losses at the gene ends were 4 bases for V and 6 bases for J; bases not matched to a gene: 6. This CDR3 contains 15 residues. From germline, CDR1 is SGDLS and CDR2 YYNGEE. CDR3 coding DNA: TGTGCCAGCAGCCCCGGGACAGGGGAGGATGAAAAACTGTTTTTT. Translation gives CASSPGTGEDEKLFF.

With regard to this clone: The junction does not match germline at one end; this may be a read error. This sequence joins TRBV30 and TRBJ1-2; D not certain. Per germline, CDR1 GTSNPN and CDR2 SVGIG (reference sequence). CDR3 length: 14 amino acids. The CDR3 DNA reads TGTGCCTGGAGTCGGATGGCAGTCGACTATGGTTACACCTTC. Its translation is CAWSRMAVDYGYTF.

The J gene is TRBJ1-2, the V gene TRBV3-1 (or the pseudogene TRBV3-2), with D possibly TRBD1 on 6 matching bases. Germline CDR1 and CDR2: LGHDT and YNNKEL (reference sequence). V was clipped by 1 base and J by 6 bases, with 12 bases between them. The CDR3 consists of 14 residues. DNA of the CDR3: TGTGCCAGCAGCCAAGGGGGGCGAGGTGATGGCTACACCTTC. Its translation: CASSQGGRGDGYTF.

This chain connects TRBV15 to TRBJ1-5, with a possible D match to TRBD1 (5 bases). Germline values: CDR1 LNHNV, CDR2 YYDKDF (reference sequence). Trimming took 0 bases from V and 1 from J, leaving 10 bases between them. The CDR3 totals 16 residues. The CDR3 reads CATSRDPTASNQPQHF. Written as DNA, the CDR3 is TGTGCCACCAGCAGAGATCCGACAGCGAGCAATCAGCCCCAGCATTTT.

This chain uses TRBV2 with TRBJ1-4, with 7 bases fitting TRBD1. Germline-derived CDR1 and CDR2 are SNHLY and FYNNEI. CDR3 length: 14 residues. J lost 2 bases, V lost 6 bases, and 3 bases had no gene match. The CDR3 here is CASRETGTNEKLFF. In nucleotides, the CDR3 is TGTGCCAGCAGGGAGACAGGGACTAATGAAAAACTGTTTTTT.

This clone turned up a few times. The chain links TRBV7-9 to TRBJ1-6; the match to TRBD1 covers 9 bases. With 5 bases clipped from V and 6 bases from J, the junction kept 8 bases outside the gene matches. This CDR3 contains 16 residues. The V gene's germline CDR1 is SEHNR and CDR2 FQNEAQ (reference sequence). CDR3 protein: CASSRYRGQSNSPLHF. The CDR3 coding sequence is TGTGCCAGCAGCCGGTACAGGGGGCAGAGTAATTCACCCCTCCACTTT.

The rearrangement links TRBV10-3 to TRBJ2-6; 11 nucleotides align to TRBD1. Germline values: CDR1 ENHRY, CDR2 SYGVKD. J lost 1 base, V lost 11 bases, and 7 bases had no gene match. The CDR3 extends over 16 amino acids. The CDR3 nucleotides are TGTGCCTCTACCGGGACAGGGGGTTCTGGGGCCAACGTCCTGACTTTC. It translates to CASTGTGGSGANVLTF.

In DNA, the CDR3 is TGTGCCAGCAGCCAAATACCCGGGACTACTATATTTACCGGGGAGCTGTTTTTT. This sequence encodes CASSQIPGTTIFTGELFF. The rearrangement uses TRBV4-2 and TRBJ2-2, with 7 bases fitting TRBD2. Germline V gene sequence: CDR1 LGHNA, CDR2 YNFKEQ. The V and J ends lost 2 bases and 5 bases, in that order; junction bases with no gene match: 14. The CDR3 has 18 amino acids.

The chain has TRBV11-2 and TRBJ1-2; no clear D. Between the trimmed V and J ends, which lost 6 bases and 8 bases, there was a span of 10 bases. This CDR3 spans 11 amino acids. Per germline, CDR1 SGHAT and CDR2 FQNNGV. In DNA, the CDR3 is TGTGCCAGCAGACGAGGGAGCGGCTACACCTTC. Its protein product is CASRRGSGYTF.

The rearrangement uses TRBV19 and TRBJ2-5; 11 bases match TRBD2. Unmatched junction bases numbered 7, after V lost 5 bases and J lost 5 bases. Germline V gene data show CDR1 as LNHDA and CDR2 as SQIVND (reference sequence). CDR3 size: 15 residues. The chain's CDR3 is CASSLRLAGIETQYF. CDR3 DNA: TGTGCCAGTAGTCTTCGACTAGCGGGAATTGAGACCCAGTACTTC.

A word on this clone: Other DNA sequences in the same sample also yield this CDR3. The chain employs TRBV3-1 (or the pseudogene TRBV3-2) and TRBJ1-2; D call uncertain. This CDR3 has 13 amino acids. The germline V gene encodes CDR1 LGHDT and CDR2 YNNKEL (reference sequence). V was clipped by 4 bases and J by 4 bases, with 10 bases between them. CDR3: CASSPGSTYGYTF. The CDR3, as DNA: TGTGCCAGCAGCCCGGGTTCAACCTATGGCTACACCTTC.

The CDR3 coding sequence is TGTGCCACCAGGGGAGGATCGAAGGACACTGAAGCTTTCTTT. It encodes CATRGGSKDTEAFF. The rearrangement joins TRBV24-1 to TRBJ1-1; no reliable D call. This CDR3 has 14 amino acids. The V end lost 7 bases, the J end lost 3 bases, and 14 bases lay between the germline ends. Germline CDR1 and CDR2: KGHDR and SFDVKD.

This clone was counted once. Sequence at one end of the junction differs from germline and may be a read error. J is TRBJ2-2 and V is TRBV6-1, with 10 bases that match TRBD2. Per the germline V gene, CDR1 is MNHNS and CDR2 is SASEGT. This CDR3 spans 15 amino acids. CDR3 amino acids: CASREGLAVTGELFF. DNA for the CDR3: TGTGCCAGCAGAGAAGGACTAGCGGTCACCGGGGAGCTGTTTTTT.

The table lists this clone with a count of one. The chain couples TRBV20-1 to TRBJ1-1; D uncertain. The CDR3 covers 11 residues. Trimming took 4 bases from V and 7 from J, leaving 10 bases between them. Germline V gives CDR1 DFQATT, CDR2 SNEGSKA (reference sequence). CDR3 region: CSAKSGVEAFF. The CDR3 region has the DNA TGCAGTGCTAAATCAGGCGTTGAAGCTTTCTTT.

The rearrangement joins TRBV14 to TRBJ2-3, with 9 bases fitting TRBD1. The CDR3 has 17 amino acids. J gave up 3 bases and V 1 base, and 8 bases lay outside the gene matches. Germline V gene sequence: CDR1 SGHDN, CDR2 FVKESK. In DNA form, the CDR3 reads TGTGCCAGCAGCCAAGGTCTGGTGACAGGGGGTACAGATACGCAGTATTTT. Encoded protein: CASSQGLVTGGTDTQYF.